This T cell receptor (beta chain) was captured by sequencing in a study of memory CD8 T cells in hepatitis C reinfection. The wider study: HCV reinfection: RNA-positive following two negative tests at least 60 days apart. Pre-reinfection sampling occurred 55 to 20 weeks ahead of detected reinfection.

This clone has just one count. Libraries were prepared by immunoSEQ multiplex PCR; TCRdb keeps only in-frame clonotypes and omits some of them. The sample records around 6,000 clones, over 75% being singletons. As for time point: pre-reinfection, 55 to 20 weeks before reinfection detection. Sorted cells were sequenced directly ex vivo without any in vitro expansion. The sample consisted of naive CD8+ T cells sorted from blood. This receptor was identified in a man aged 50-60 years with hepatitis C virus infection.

The CDR3 protein is CASSSGVQPQHF. CDR3 DNA: TGTGCCAGCAGCTCGGGAGTTCAGCCCCAGCATTTT. V and J are TRBV7-9 and TRBJ1-5; unclear D gene. Per the germline V gene, CDR1 is SEHNR and CDR2 is FQNEAQ (reference sequence). V lost 4 bases and J 6 bases, leaving 7 bases between the germline ends. The CDR3 loop spans 12 amino acids.